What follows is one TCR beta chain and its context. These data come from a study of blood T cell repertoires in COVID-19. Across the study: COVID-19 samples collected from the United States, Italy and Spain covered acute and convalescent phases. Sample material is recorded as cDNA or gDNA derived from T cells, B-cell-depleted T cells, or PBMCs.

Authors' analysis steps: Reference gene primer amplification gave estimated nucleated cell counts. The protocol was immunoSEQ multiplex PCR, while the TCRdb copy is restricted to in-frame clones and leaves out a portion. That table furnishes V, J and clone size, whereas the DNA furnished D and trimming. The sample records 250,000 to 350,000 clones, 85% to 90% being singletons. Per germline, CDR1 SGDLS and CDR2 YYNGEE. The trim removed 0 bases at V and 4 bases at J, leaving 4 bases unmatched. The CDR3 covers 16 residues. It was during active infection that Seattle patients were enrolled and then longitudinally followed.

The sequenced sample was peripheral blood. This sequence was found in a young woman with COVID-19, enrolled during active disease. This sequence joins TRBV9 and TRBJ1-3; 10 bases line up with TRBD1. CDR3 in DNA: TGTGCCAGCAGCGTAGGGGGACAGGGGATCGGAAACACCATATATTTT. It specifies CASSVGGQGIGNTIYF.